What follows describes a single T cell receptor beta chain. Original data processing: Reference gene primer amplification gave nucleated cell count estimates. Here immunoSEQ multiplex PCR was the method, and the copy in TCRdb shows in-frame clones only, minus some. The V and J calls and clone size come from that table; D and trimming were worked out from the DNA. This table holds some 50,000 clones, 86% found once. The entry originates in a study of blood T cell repertoires in COVID-19. Whole-study context: Both acute and convalescent COVID-19 samples were obtained from the United States, Italy and Spain. PBMCs, B-cell-depleted T cells, or T cells were the source of the cDNA or gDNA that made up the material.

V lost 1 base, J lost 5 bases, and 6 bases stayed unmatched. The CDR3 runs to 16 residues. Germline loops: CDR1 SGHAT, CDR2 FQNNGV. The sample was peripheral blood. The rearrangement links TRBV11-2 to TRBJ2-1; 9 bases match TRBD2. The clonotype was recovered from a man in his forties or fifties with active COVID-19. CDR3 coding DNA: TGTGCCAGCAGCTTAGGGGGCGGGAGGGCCCACAATGAGCAGTTCTTC. Residues: CASSLGGGRAHNEQFF. The full variable domain, in which reference TRBV11-2 and TRBJ2-1 provide the parts outside the CDR3, is EAGVAQSPRYKIIEKRQSVAFWCNPISGHATLYWYQQILGQGPKLLIQFQNNGVVDDSQLPKDRFSAERLKGVDSTLKIQPAKLEDSAVYLCASSLGGGRAHNEQFFGPGTRLTVL.